The 16 T cell receptor beta chains below come from one sample, sequenced in a study of vaccination and CD4 T cells after COVID-19. Documented treatment: roughly 11-day PBMC culture with coronavirus spike peptide pools or control peptides (ViraFEST assay). Cultured CD4+ T-cell DNA underwent Oncomine TCR Beta short-read sequencing. TCRdb re-called the PCR reads through MiXCR, storing one row per CDR3 protein. The data contain about 17,000 distinct CDR3 sequences, nearly 40% of them singletons. Their cognate antigens are unknown. The sample taken for sequencing was CD4+ T cells from blood, cultured in vitro. Receptors originate from a human donor who had recovered from COVID-19.

A few counts support this clonotype. The rearrangement uses TRBV6-4 and TRBJ2-3; possible D gene TRBD1, 5 bases. Trimming removed 5 bases at V and 1 base at J, with 19 bases between. CDR3 length: 17 amino acids. The germline gives CDR1 MRHNA, CDR2 SNTAGT. CDR3 amino acids: CASSPFGHPVGTDTQYF. The CDR3 nucleotides are TGTGCCAGCAGTCCCTTCGGACACCCCGTTGGCACAGATACGCAGTATTTT.

This clonotype appeared a few times. This chain uses TRBV20-1 with TRBJ2-3; D may correspond to TRBD1 or TRBD2 (5 bases each). Germline CDR1 reads DFQATT; CDR2 reads SNEGSKA (reference sequence). The CDR3 extends over 14 amino acids. Trimming removed 6 bases from V and 4 bases from J, with 17 bases in between. In nucleotides, the CDR3 is TGCAGTGCCCGGGACCCCGACCTCCCAGATACGCAGTATTTT. Amino acid sequence: CSARDPDLPDTQYF.

The gene calls are TRBV7-2 and TRBJ2-7; 10 bases agree with TRBD2. Germline CDR1 reads SGHTA; CDR2 reads FQGNSA. The CDR3 runs 16 residues. V gave up 5 bases and J gave up 3 bases; unmatched junction bases: 10. CDR3 loop: CASSTLAGGFVYEQYF. The CDR3 bases are TGTGCCAGCAGCACCTTAGCGGGAGGCTTCGTCTACGAGCAGTACTTC.

This clonotype was seen only a few times. The chain is built from TRBV2 and TRBJ2-7; D is uncertain. Trimming shortened V by 4 bases and J by 2 bases, and 12 bases separated the two germline ends. The CDR3 has 14 residues. The germline gives CDR1 SNHLY, CDR2 FYNNEI. CDR3 in amino acids: CASSGGRPPYEQYF. The DNA of the CDR3 is TGTGCCAGCAGTGGCGGCCGCCCTCCCTACGAGCAGTACTTC.

This clonotype showed up just a few times. The CDR3 loop is CSARGSLGANVLTF. The CDR3 coding sequence is TGCAGTGCTAGGGGTTCCCTCGGGGCCAACGTCCTGACTTTC. V is TRBV20-1 and J is TRBJ2-6; D not certain. The V end was cut by 3 bases, the J end by 4 bases, with 10 bases between. The CDR3 is 14 residues long. Germline V gives CDR1 DFQATT, CDR2 SNEGSKA (reference sequence).

The chain carries TRBV6-5 and TRBJ2-3, with unresolved D. This CDR3 contains 14 residues. Germline lookup yields CDR1 MNHEY and CDR2 SVGAGI. The V and J ends lost 1 base and 3 bases respectively, with 8 bases between them. CDR3: CASSYLSLTDTQYF. DNA for the CDR3: TGTGCCAGCAGTTACTTATCACTTACAGATACGCAGTATTTT.

This sequence joins TRBV20-1 and TRBJ2-1; D not resolved. V lost 3 bases to trimming and J lost 10 bases, with 22 bases between them. The CDR3 is made up of 15 amino acids. In germline, CDR1 is DFQATT, CDR2 SNEGSKA (reference sequence). CDR3 nucleotide sequence: TGCAGTGCTAGTCCCATGATGGTGGTCGCTGGGGAGCAGTTCTTC. It specifies CSASPMMVVAGEQFF.

This chain uses TRBV20-1 with TRBJ1-2; 11 positions agree with TRBD1. CDR3 size: 16 residues. The J segment lost 2 bases and the V segment lost 0 bases, leaving 5 bases of the junction unmatched. Germline V gene sequence: CDR1 DFQATT, CDR2 SNEGSKA (reference sequence). The CDR3, as DNA: TGCAGTGCTAGAGATTTTGGGACAGGGGGAAACTATGGCTACACCTTC. Translating gives CSARDFGTGGNYGYTF.

This chain links TRBV11-2 with TRBJ2-2; D is possibly TRBD1 (6 bases). Between the trimmed V and J ends, which lost 6 bases and 7 bases, there was a span of 18 bases. CDR3 length: 15 amino acids. In germline, CDR1 is SGHAT, CDR2 FQNNGV. CDR3 nucleotide sequence: TGTGCCAGCAGTTATACAGGGACCCGAGTCGGGGAGCTGTTTTTT. Translating gives CASSYTGTRVGELFF.

This clonotype appeared a few times. The chain couples TRBV4-1 to TRBJ1-1; D is perhaps TRBD1 (5 bases). The germline V gene has CDR1 MGHRA and CDR2 YSYEKL. The CDR3 has 15 amino acids. V was pared by 0 bases and J by 4 bases, with 12 bases between. CDR3 nucleotide sequence: TGCGCCAGCAGCCAAGAAGGGGCTTGGGGCACTGAAGCTTTCTTT. This codes for CASSQEGAWGTEAFF.

The chain has TRBV1 and TRBJ2-7; the DNA was not compared with TRBD2, the D call given in the table. TRBV1 is a known pseudogene. The CDR3 sequence is 16 residues long. CDR3 bases: TGCACCAGCAGCCAAGATTACGGAGGCCTTACCTACGAGCAGTACTTC. Residues: CTSSQDYGGLTYEQYF.

This clonotype was seen more than once but under ten times. The chain is built from TRBV6-1 and TRBJ2-3; the D gene is possibly TRBD2 (6 bases). The germline V and J ends were trimmed by 6 bases and 3 bases, with 10 bases remaining between them. The CDR3 loop spans 13 amino acids. Per germline, CDR1 MNHNS and CDR2 SASEGT. The CDR3 sequence: CASRELATDTQYF. CDR3 coding DNA: TGTGCCAGCAGGGAACTAGCTACAGATACGCAGTATTTT.

V gene TRBV4-1 combines with J gene TRBJ1-5, with D possibly TRBD1 on 5 matching bases. V gave up 3 bases and J gave up 7 bases, with 19 bases separating them. Germline V gene sequence: CDR1 MGHRA, CDR2 YSYEKL. The CDR3 spans 16 residues. The CDR3 region is CASSQYVAGTVQPQHF. The CDR3 nucleotides read TGCGCCAGCAGCCAGTACGTCGCGGGGACGGTGCAGCCCCAGCATTTT.

CDR3 DNA sequence: TGTGCCAGCAGTGAAGATCCGGTATTCTATGGCTACACCTTC. Its protein is CASSEDPVFYGYTF. This chain connects TRBV2 to TRBJ1-2, with D uncertain. Trimming pared 1 base from V and 4 bases from J, leaving 10 bases between. The V gene's germline CDR1 is SNHLY and CDR2 FYNNEI. This CDR3 contains 14 residues.

The chain carries TRBV6-1 and TRBJ1-1; TRBD1 matches 7 bases. The CDR3 extends over 12 amino acids. Germline CDR1 is MNHNS and CDR2 is SASEGT. J lost 10 bases, V lost 6 bases, and 8 bases had no gene match. CDR3 sequence: CASSLGGLGAFF. CDR3 coding DNA: TGTGCCAGCAGCCTAGGGGGCCTGGGAGCTTTCTTT.

The chain combines TRBV6-1 with TRBJ2-7; 8 bases line up with TRBD1. V lost 7 bases to trimming and J lost 5 bases; unmatched junction nucleotides: 10. The CDR3 sequence is 14 residues long. CDR1 and CDR2 (germline): MNHNS, SASEGT. CDR3 nucleotides: TGTGCCAGCAAATTTGGACAGGGTAGCGACGAGCAGTACTTC. It codes for CASKFGQGSDEQYF.